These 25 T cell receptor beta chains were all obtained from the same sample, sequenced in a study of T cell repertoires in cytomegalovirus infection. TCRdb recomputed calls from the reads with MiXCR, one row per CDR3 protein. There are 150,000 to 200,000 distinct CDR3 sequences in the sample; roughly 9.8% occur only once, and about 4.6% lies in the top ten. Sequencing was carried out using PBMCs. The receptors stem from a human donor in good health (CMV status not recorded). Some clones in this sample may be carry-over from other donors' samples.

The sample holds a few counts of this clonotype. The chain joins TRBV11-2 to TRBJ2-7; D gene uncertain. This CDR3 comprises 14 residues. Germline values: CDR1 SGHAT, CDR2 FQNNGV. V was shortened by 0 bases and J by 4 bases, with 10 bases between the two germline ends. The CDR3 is CASSLDPGLYEQYF. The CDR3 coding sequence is TGTGCCAGCAGCTTAGATCCAGGTCTTTACGAGCAGTACTTC.

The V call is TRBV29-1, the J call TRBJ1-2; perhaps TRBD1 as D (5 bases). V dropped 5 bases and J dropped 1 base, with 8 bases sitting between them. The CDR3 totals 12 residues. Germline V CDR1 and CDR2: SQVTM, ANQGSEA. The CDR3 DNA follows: TGCAGCGTTAGAAGGGGTAACTATGGCTACACCTTC. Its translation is CSVRRGNYGYTF.

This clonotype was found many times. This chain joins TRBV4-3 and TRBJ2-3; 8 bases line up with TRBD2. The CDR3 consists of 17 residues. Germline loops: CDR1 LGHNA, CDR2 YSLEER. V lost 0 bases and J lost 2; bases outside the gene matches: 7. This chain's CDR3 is CASSQDLSGVDTDTQYF. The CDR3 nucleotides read TGCGCCAGCAGCCAAGACCTTAGCGGGGTAGACACAGATACGCAGTATTTT.

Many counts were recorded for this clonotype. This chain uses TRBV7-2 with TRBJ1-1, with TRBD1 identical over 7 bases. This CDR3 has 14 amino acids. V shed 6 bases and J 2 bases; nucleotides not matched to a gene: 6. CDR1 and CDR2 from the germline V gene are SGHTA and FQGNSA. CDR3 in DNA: TGTGCCAGCAGTCCACAAGGGGGCAACACTGAAGCTTTCTTT. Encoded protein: CASSPQGGNTEAFF.

The CDR3 spells CSARVGGSASGNTIYF. As DNA, the CDR3 is TGCAGTGCTAGAGTTGGGGGTTCGGCCTCTGGAAACACCATATATTTT. The rearrangement uses TRBV20-1 and TRBJ1-3; D is possibly TRBD1 (5 bases). The CDR3 loop spans 16 amino acids. With 1 base removed from V and 0 bases from J, the gap between germline ends came to 13 bases. Germline CDR1 and CDR2: DFQATT and SNEGSKA (reference sequence).

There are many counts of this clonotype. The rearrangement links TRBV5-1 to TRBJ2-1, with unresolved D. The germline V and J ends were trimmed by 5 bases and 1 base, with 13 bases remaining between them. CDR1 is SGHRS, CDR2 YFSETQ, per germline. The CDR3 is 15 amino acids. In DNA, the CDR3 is TGCGCCAGCAGTCCCAGTGAGGAGTCCTACAATGAGCAGTTCTTC. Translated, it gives CASSPSEESYNEQFF.

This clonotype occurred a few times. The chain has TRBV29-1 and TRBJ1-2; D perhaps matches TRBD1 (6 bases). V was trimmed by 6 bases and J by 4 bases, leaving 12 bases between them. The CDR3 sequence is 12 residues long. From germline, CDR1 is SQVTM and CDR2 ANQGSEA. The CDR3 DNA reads TGCAGCGTAATGGGGGGGCCCTATGGCTACACCTTC. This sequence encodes CSVMGGPYGYTF. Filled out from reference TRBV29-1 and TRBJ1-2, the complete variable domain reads SAVISQKPSRDICQRGTSLTIQCQVDSQVTMMFWYRQQPGQSLTLIATANQGSEATYESGFVIDKFPISRPNLTFSTLTVSNMSPEDSSIYLCSVMGGPYGYTFGSGTRLTVV.

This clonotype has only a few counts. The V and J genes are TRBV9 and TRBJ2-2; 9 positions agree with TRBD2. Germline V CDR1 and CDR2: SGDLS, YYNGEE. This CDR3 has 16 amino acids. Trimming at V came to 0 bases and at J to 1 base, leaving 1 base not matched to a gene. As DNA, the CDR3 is TGTGCCAGCAGCGTAGGACTAGCGGTGAACACCGGGGAGCTGTTTTTT. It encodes CASSVGLAVNTGELFF.

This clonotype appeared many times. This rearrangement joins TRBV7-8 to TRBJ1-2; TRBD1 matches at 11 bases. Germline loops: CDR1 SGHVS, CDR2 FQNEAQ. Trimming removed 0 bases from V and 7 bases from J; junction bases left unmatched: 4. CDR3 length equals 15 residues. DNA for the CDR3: TGTGCCAGCAGCTTAGCCGGACAGGGGGCGCGTGGCTACACCTTC. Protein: CASSLAGQGARGYTF.

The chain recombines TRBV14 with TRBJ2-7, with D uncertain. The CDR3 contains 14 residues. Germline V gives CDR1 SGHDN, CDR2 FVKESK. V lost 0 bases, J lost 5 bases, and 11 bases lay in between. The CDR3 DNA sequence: TGTGCCAGCAGCCAAGATTTCACGATCCACGAGCAGTACTTC. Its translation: CASSQDFTIHEQYF.

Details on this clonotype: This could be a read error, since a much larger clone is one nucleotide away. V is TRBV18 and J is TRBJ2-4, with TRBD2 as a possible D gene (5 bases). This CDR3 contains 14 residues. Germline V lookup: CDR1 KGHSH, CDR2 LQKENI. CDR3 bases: TGTGCCAGCTCCGCGGGCGCGGCCAAAAACACTCAGTACTTC. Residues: CASSAGAAKNTQYF.

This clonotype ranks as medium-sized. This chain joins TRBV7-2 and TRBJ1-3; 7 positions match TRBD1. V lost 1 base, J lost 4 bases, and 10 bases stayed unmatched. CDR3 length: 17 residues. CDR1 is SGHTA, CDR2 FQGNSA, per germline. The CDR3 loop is CASSLVRETGSGNTIYF. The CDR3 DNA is TGTGCCAGCAGCTTAGTCCGAGAGACAGGGTCCGGAAACACCATATATTTT.

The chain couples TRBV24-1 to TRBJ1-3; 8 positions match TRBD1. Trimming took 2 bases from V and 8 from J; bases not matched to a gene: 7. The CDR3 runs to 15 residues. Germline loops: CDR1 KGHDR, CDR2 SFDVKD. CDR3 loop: CATSDYGQGGDTIYF. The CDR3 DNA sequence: TGTGCCACCAGTGATTATGGACAGGGCGGTGACACCATATATTTT.

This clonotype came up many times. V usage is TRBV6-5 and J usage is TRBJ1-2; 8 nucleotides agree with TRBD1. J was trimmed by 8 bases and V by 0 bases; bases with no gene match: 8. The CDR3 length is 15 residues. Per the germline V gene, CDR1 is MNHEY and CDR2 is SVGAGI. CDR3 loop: CASSYSMAGGNGYTF. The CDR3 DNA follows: TGTGCCAGCAGTTACTCTATGGCAGGGGGCAACGGCTACACCTTC.

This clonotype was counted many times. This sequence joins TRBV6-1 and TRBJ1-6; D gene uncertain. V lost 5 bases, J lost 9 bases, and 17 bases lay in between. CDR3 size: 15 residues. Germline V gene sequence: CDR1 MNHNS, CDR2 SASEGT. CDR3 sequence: CASSNIPRTGSPLHF. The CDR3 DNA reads TGTGCCAGCAGTAACATCCCTCGGACGGGTTCACCCCTCCACTTT.

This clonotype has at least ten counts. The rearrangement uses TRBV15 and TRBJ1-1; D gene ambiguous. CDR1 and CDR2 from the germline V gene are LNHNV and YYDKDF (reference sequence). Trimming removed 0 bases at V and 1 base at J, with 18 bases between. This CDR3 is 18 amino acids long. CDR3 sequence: CATSRDYPGGQENTEAFF. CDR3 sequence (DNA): TGTGCCACCAGCAGAGATTACCCTGGTGGTCAGGAGAACACTGAAGCTTTCTTT.

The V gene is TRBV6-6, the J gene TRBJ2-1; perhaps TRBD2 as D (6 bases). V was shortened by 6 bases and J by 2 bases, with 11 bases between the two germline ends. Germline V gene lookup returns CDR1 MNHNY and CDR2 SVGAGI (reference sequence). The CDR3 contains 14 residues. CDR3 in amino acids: CASSRDWPYNEQFF. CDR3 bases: TGTGCCAGCAGCCGGGACTGGCCCTACAATGAGCAGTTCTTC.

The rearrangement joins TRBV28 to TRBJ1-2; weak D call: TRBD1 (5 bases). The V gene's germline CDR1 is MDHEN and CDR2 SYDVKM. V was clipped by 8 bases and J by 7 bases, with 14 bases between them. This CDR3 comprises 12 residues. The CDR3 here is CASAPGYGGYTF. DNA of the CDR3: TGTGCCAGCGCCCCAGGGTACGGTGGCTACACCTTC.

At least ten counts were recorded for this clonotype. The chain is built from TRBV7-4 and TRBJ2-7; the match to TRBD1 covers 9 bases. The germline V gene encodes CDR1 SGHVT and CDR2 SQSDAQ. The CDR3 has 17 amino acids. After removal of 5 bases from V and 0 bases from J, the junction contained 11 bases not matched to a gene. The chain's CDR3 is CASSPSPGTGSSYEQYF. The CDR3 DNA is TGTGCCAGCAGCCCATCCCCCGGGACAGGGAGCTCCTACGAGCAGTACTTC.

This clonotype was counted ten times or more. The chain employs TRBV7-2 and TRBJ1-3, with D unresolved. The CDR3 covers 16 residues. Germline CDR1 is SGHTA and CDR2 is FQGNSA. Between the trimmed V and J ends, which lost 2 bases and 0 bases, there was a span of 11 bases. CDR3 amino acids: CASSLRGPSSGNTIYF. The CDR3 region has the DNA TGTGCCAGCAGCTTACGGGGTCCTAGCTCTGGAAACACCATATATTTT.

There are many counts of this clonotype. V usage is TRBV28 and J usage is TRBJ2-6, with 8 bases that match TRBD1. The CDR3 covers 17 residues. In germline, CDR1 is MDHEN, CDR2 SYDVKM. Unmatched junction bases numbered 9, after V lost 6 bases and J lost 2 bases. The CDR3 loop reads CASRYRQGMAGANVLTF. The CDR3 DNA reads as TGTGCCAGCAGGTACCGACAGGGGATGGCTGGGGCCAACGTCCTGACTTTC.

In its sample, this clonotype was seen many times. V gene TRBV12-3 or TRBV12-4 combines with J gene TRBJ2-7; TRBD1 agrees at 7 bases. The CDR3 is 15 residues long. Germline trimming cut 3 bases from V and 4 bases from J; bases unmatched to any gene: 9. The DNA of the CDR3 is TGTGCCAGCAGTTTTGGTGAGACAGGGTATTACGAGCAGTACTTC. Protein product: CASSFGETGYYEQYF.

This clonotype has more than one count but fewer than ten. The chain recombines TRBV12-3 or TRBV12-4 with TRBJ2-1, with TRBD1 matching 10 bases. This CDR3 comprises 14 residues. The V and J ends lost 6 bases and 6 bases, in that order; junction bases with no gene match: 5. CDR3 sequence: CASRVGTGVNEQFF. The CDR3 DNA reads TGTGCCAGCAGAGTCGGGACAGGGGTCAATGAGCAGTTCTTC.

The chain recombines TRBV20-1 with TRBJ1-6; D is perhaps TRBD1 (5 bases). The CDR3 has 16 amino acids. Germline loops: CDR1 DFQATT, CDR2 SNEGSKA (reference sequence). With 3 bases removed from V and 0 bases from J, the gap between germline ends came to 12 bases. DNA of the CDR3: TGCAGTGCTAGTATCCGGGGCGGCTCCTATAATTCACCCCTCCACTTT. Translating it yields CSASIRGGSYNSPLHF.

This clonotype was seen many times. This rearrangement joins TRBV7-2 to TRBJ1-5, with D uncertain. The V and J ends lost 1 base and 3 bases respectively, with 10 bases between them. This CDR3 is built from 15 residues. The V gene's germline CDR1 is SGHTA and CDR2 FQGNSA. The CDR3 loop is CASSLEHNYNQPQHF. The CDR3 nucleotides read TGTGCCAGCAGCTTAGAACACAATTACAATCAGCCCCAGCATTTT.